What follows describes a single T cell receptor beta chain. It lacks a known antigen. Base qualities are missing; no much larger clone stands one base away. Reading the germline V gene (reference sequence) gives CDR1 SGHNT and CDR2 YYREEE. From its cysteine to its phenylalanine, the CDR3 spans 15 amino acids. CDR3 DNA is the only sequence kept; it has 45 bases, read in frame from the first base. The germline V end is reduced by 2 bases and the J end by 4 bases; junction bases left unmatched: 2. TCRB CDR3 regions were amplified from around 1.9 ug genomic DNA, or all available DNA if less, using the immunoSEQ assay. Multiplex PCR used 60 forward primers for TCR V beta segments and 13 reverse primers for J beta segments. To estimate reads per starting template, synthetic control templates were spiked into each sample at limiting dilution. The Illumina HiSeq System generated sequencing reads of 87 bp. Turning to the authors' computational methods: To remove PCR and sequencing errors, closely related sequences were merged with a nearest neighbor algorithm. TCR overlap was measured as the percentage of unique tumor TCR beta sequences that were also present in the peripheral blood of the same patient. TCRdb mirrors the immuneACCESS table, restricted to in-frame sequences. Some clones are absent from its copies; in checked studies, under half trace to an unresolved V gene, and the reason for the others is unknown. V, J and clone size derive from that table, while D and trimming were established from the DNA sequence. The sample table contains approximately 100,000 clones; only one count was recorded for about four fifths of them. The leading ten clones occupy approximately 6% of the sample.

The sample comes from a study of glioma-infiltrating T cells after dendritic cell vaccination (dated by TCRdb to about 2016). General notes on the study: Of the roughly 15 glioblastoma patients in the cohort, all drawn from Phase I and II dendritic cell vaccination trials, 9 were newly diagnosed and 6 had recurrent disease. Between about 2002 and 2013, the patients were given dendritic cell vaccination pulsed with autologous tumor lysate. The vaccine was prepared from monocyte-derived dendritic cells that were cultured for seven days with IL-4 and GM-CSF and then pulsed overnight with autologous tumor lysate. Patients received three intradermal dendritic cell vaccine injections at biweekly intervals in the arm below the axilla. In glioblastoma patients vaccinated with dendritic cells, deep sequencing of TCR beta CDR3 regions served to measure tumor-infiltrating lymphocyte content and to compare repertoires between tumor and blood. Survival after dendritic cell vaccination was correlated with TCR sequencing metrics, such as TIL content and the overlap between tumor and blood repertoires.

Selection of patients required sufficient residual fresh-frozen tumor tissue and over two years of available survival data. None of the glioblastoma patients carried an isocitrate dehydrogenase mutation, although molecular status otherwise varied. PBMC collection took place before vaccination, two weeks after the third vaccination, and at tumor progression if progression occurred. The Qiagen DNeasy Blood extraction Kit was used to extract genomic DNA. Study-wide conclusions, independent of this receptor: TCR clonality showed no direct relationship with survival, which suggests that a diverse polyclonal response may be important. The response model built on TCR overlap across three groups was characterized as speculative, with prospective validation still needed. The cohort was small and heterogeneous, only a few patients had full blood and tumor sets, and even fewer had initial-recurrent tumor pairs. After dendritic cell vaccination, a higher estimated pretreatment TIL content predicted longer time to progression and overall survival.

The specimen comprised blood, sampled before dendritic cell vaccination. The chain is assembled from TRBV5-4 and TRBJ2-6; TRBD1 aligns with 8 central bases. This sequence originates from a human donor with glioblastoma. In nucleotides, the sequence is TGTGCCAGCAGCTTTCGGACAGGGGGGGCCAACGTCCTGACTTTC. This yields the protein CASSFRTGGANVLTF.